This entry lists 29 T cell receptor beta chains sequenced from one sample in a study of cytomegalovirus exposure and HLA in healthy donors. PCR involved 60 Vbeta and 13 Jbeta primers. Profiled with immunoSEQ multiplex PCR; TCRdb holds only in-frame clones, not every one. The repertoire has about 110,000 clones, approximately 79% of them found once; the top ten carry 12% to 15%. The sample consisted of PBMCs. These receptors all stem from a woman aged 40 to 50 in good health and CMV-seropositive.

This clone was counted only a few times. This chain links TRBV6-5 with TRBJ1-1; possibly TRBD1 for D (5 bases). With 2 bases removed from V and 10 bases from J, the gap between germline ends came to 17 bases. Germline-derived CDR1 and CDR2 are MNHEY and SVGAGI. The CDR3 has 14 residues. CDR3: CASSYPGGHQGAFF. The DNA for the CDR3 is TGTGCCAGCAGTTACCCCGGCGGTCACCAGGGAGCTTTCTTT.

The chain has TRBV29-1 and TRBJ2-3; D gene uncertain. Germline CDR1 is SQVTM and CDR2 is ANQGSEA. The CDR3 loop spans 13 amino acids. V was cut by 0 bases and J by 6 bases, with 10 bases left in between. The CDR3, as DNA: TGCAGCGTTGAAGATCCGCTACTTGATACGCAGTATTTT. This sequence encodes CSVEDPLLDTQYF.

This clone was found once. This chain joins TRBV7-9 and TRBJ2-2, with a tentative D call TRBD2 (6 bases). The CDR3 length is 16 residues. The V gene lost 1 base and the J gene lost 7 bases, with 16 bases spanning the gap. Germline V gene sequence: CDR1 SEHNR, CDR2 FQNEAQ (reference sequence). The CDR3 coding sequence is TGTGCCAGCAGCTTAGTTCCAACTAGCTCTGGCGGGGAGCTGTTTTTT. Residues: CASSLVPTSSGGELFF.

In its sample, this clone was seen a few times. One end of the junction is discordant with germline, which a read error may explain. This chain uses TRBV19 with TRBJ2-3; 8 nucleotides agree with TRBD1. Germline CDR1 LNHDA, CDR2 SQIVND (reference sequence). The CDR3 covers 13 residues. The CDR3 nucleotides are TGTGCCAGCGAAGCCGGGACAGGAGATCTAATGGGTTTT. Protein: CASEAGTGDLMGF.

V is TRBV4-2 and J is TRBJ2-5; 7 nucleotides line up with TRBD1. Trimming removed 0 bases from V and 3 bases from J; junction bases left unmatched: 4. The germline V gene encodes CDR1 LGHNA and CDR2 YNFKEQ. There are 15 residues in the CDR3. CDR3 amino acids: CASSQDVTGEETQYF. The CDR3 nucleotides read TGTGCCAGCAGCCAAGACGTAACAGGGGAAGAGACCCAGTACTTC.

The chain has TRBV9 and TRBJ1-1; tentatively, D is TRBD1 (6 bases). Trimming stripped 2 bases from V and 7 bases from J, with 12 bases between. This CDR3 contains 13 residues. CDR1 SGDLS and CDR2 YYNGEE come from the germline V gene. The CDR3 bases are TGTGCCAGCAGCGTCGAGAGGGGGGGTGAAGCTTTCTTT. Its protein is CASSVERGGEAFF.

The rearrangement joins TRBV30 to TRBJ1-5, with no clear D. CDR1 and CDR2 (germline): GTSNPN, SVGIG (reference sequence). The CDR3 loop spans 13 amino acids. The V gene lost 2 bases and the J gene lost 4 bases, with 9 bases spanning the gap. The CDR3 DNA is TGTGCCTGGAGTTCAACAGAAAATCAGCCCCAGCATTTT. It encodes CAWSSTENQPQHF.

The chain recombines TRBV6-5 with TRBJ2-3; the D gene is possibly TRBD2 (7 bases). Trimming left V 6 bases short and J 5 bases short, with 18 bases between. The CDR3 has 15 amino acids. Germline values: CDR1 MNHEY, CDR2 SVGAGI. CDR3 sequence: CASRTLWGGEDTQYF. The CDR3 bases are TGTGCCAGCAGAACGCTTTGGGGGGGCGAAGATACGCAGTATTTT.

This chain uses TRBV18 with TRBJ1-4; 9 bases align to TRBD1. The CDR3 sequence is 17 residues long. Per germline, CDR1 KGHSH and CDR2 LQKENI. The ends lost 6 bases at V and 2 bases at J; junction bases unmatched: 10. The CDR3 is CASSARTGAATNEKLFF. The CDR3 nucleotides read TGTGCCAGCTCTGCTCGGACAGGGGCCGCGACTAATGAAAAACTGTTTTTT.

The chain has TRBV4-2 and TRBJ1-4; possible D gene TRBD1, 5 bases. The V end was cut by 0 bases, the J end by 8 bases, with 16 bases between. The CDR3 sequence is 16 residues long. Germline CDR1 and CDR2: LGHNA and YNFKEQ. CDR3 nucleotides: TGTGCCAGCAGCCAAGAAAGGGGCAGAGGAGTCGAAAAACTGTTTTTT. Its translation: CASSQERGRGVEKLFF.

V usage is TRBV30 and J usage is TRBJ1-5, with unresolved D. Trimming pared 6 bases from V and 6 bases from J, leaving 21 bases between. Germline-derived CDR1 and CDR2 are GTSNPN and SVGIG (reference sequence). This CDR3 has 15 amino acids. CDR3 sequence reads: CACSLFGGGRQPQHF. The CDR3 DNA reads as TGTGCCTGTTCGCTATTCGGAGGCGGGCGTCAGCCCCAGCATTTT.

DNA of the CDR3: TGTGCCAGCAGCCTCGCCGGGACAACGAACACCGGGGAGCTGTTTTTT. Its protein product is CASSLAGTTNTGELFF. This chain uses TRBV11-1 with TRBJ2-2; possibly TRBD1 for D (6 bases). CDR3 length: 16 amino acids. Trimming took 5 bases from V and 0 from J, leaving 13 bases between them. Germline CDR1 reads SGHAT; CDR2 reads FQDESV (reference sequence).

The chain links TRBV2 to TRBJ1-2; weak D call: TRBD1 (5 bases). V was trimmed by 6 bases and J by 3 bases, leaving 14 bases between them. Germline CDR1 and CDR2: SNHLY and FYNNEI. This CDR3 is 14 amino acids long. CDR3 residues: CASSPGIVDYGYTF. CDR3 nucleotide sequence: TGTGCCAGCAGCCCAGGGATTGTTGACTATGGCTACACCTTC.

This clone was picked up one time. The gene calls are TRBV10-3 and TRBJ1-1, with 7 bases fitting TRBD1. With V trimmed by 11 bases and J by 0 bases, 12 bases remained unmatched. Germline V gives CDR1 ENHRY, CDR2 SYGVKD. CDR3 length: 15 residues. The CDR3 nucleotides are TGTGCCGCTAAACCGGGACAGCAGATGAACACTGAAGCTTTCTTT. Residues: CAAKPGQQMNTEAFF.

The V call is TRBV7-9, the J call TRBJ1-6, with a weak D call TRBD1 (5 bases). CDR1 and CDR2 (germline): SEHNR, FQNEAQ (reference sequence). The V end was cut by 2 bases, the J end by 6 bases, with 11 bases between. This CDR3 contains 15 residues. The CDR3 DNA follows: TGTGCCAGCAGCTTAAGGTCAGGGTCTAATTCACCCCTCCACTTT. Residues: CASSLRSGSNSPLHF. The full variable domain, its missing parts supplied by reference TRBV7-9 and TRBJ1-6, is DTGVSQNPRHKITKRGQNVTFRCDPISEHNRLYWYRQTLGQGPEFLTYFQNEAQLEKSRLLSDRFSAERPKGSFSTLEIQRTEQGDSAMYLCASSLRSGSNSPLHFGNGTRLTVT.

This clone is a singleton in its sample. J is TRBJ2-7 and V is TRBV4-1; D remains ambiguous. Germline CDR1 and CDR2: MGHRA and YSYEKL. V shed 2 bases and J shed 6 bases, with 8 bases lying between them. The CDR3 runs to 12 residues. CDR3 region: CASSQITSEQYF. DNA for the CDR3: TGCGCCAGCAGCCAAATAACATCCGAGCAGTACTTC.

J is TRBJ2-2 and V is TRBV10-3; 8 bases map to TRBD2. CDR1 ENHRY and CDR2 SYGVKD come from the germline V gene. The CDR3 runs 16 residues. With V trimmed by 0 bases and J by 2 bases, 2 bases remained unmatched. The CDR3 region has the DNA TGTGCCATCAGTGAGTCCGGGGGGGCCAACACCGGGGAGCTGTTTTTT. It is translated as CAISESGGANTGELFF.

The table lists this clone with a count of one. The chain is built from TRBV6-4 and TRBJ2-7, with 9 bases matching TRBD1. The CDR3 sequence is 16 residues long. CDR1 and CDR2 (germline): MRHNA, SNTAGT. With 7 bases clipped from V and 5 bases from J, the junction kept 15 bases outside the gene matches. The chain's CDR3 is CASTHLRPGTGHEQYF. CDR3 nucleotides: TGTGCCAGCACCCACCTCCGTCCCGGGACAGGGCACGAGCAGTACTTC.

V gene TRBV6-5 combines with J gene TRBJ1-2; 10 positions agree with TRBD1. Germline values: CDR1 MNHEY, CDR2 SVGAGI. Unmatched junction bases numbered 7, after V lost 7 bases and J lost 11 bases. This CDR3 is built from 12 residues. The CDR3 nucleotides are TGTGCCAGCAACAGACAGGGGGCGAATTACACCTTC. Translated, it gives CASNRQGANYTF.

The chain carries TRBV5-6 and TRBJ1-4; D may be TRBD1 (6 bases). The V end lost 5 bases, the J end lost 2 bases, and 13 bases lay between the germline ends. The CDR3 has 15 residues. CDR1 is SGHDT, CDR2 YYEEEE, per germline. The CDR3 spells CASRATGGTNEKLFF. For the CDR3, the DNA is TGTGCCAGCAGGGCAACGGGGGGCACTAATGAAAAACTGTTTTTT.

This chain connects TRBV28 to TRBJ1-6, with TRBD1 as a possible D gene (5 bases). The V end lost 5 bases, the J end lost 11 bases, and 13 bases lay between the germline ends. This CDR3 contains 13 residues. Germline loops: CDR1 MDHEN, CDR2 SYDVKM. The CDR3 DNA reads as TGTGCCAGCAGTCTCGGACAACCTCCACCCCTCCACTTT. As protein: CASSLGQPPPLHF.

This clone was seen a handful of times. V usage is TRBV28 and J usage is TRBJ2-6; 7 positions agree with TRBD1. The CDR3 sequence is 16 residues long. The V and J ends lost 6 bases and 4 bases, in that order; junction bases with no gene match: 9. CDR1 is MDHEN and CDR2 is SYDVKM in the germline V gene. The CDR3 protein is CASRRQGTQGANVLTF. The CDR3 DNA reads TGTGCCAGCAGACGACAGGGAACGCAAGGGGCCAACGTCCTGACTTTC.

Written as DNA, the CDR3 is TGTGCCAGTAGTTCGCAGGGAGGACAGCCCCAGCATTTT. Its translation is CASSSQGGQPQHF. V usage is TRBV19 and J usage is TRBJ1-5; possibly TRBD1 for D (5 bases). Germline values: CDR1 LNHDA, CDR2 SQIVND (reference sequence). Trimming took 5 bases from V and 7 from J, leaving 12 bases between them. The CDR3 is 13 residues long.

The chain recombines TRBV7-6 with TRBJ1-6; D gene ambiguous. V lost 0 bases and J 7 bases, leaving 10 bases between the germline ends. The CDR3 is made up of 15 amino acids. Germline CDR1 reads SGHVS; CDR2 reads FNYEAQ. CDR3 nucleotide sequence: TGTGCCAGCAGCTTAGCACTGGGAGGAAATTCACCCCTCCACTTT. It is translated as CASSLALGGNSPLHF. The full variable domain, its missing parts supplied by reference TRBV7-6 and TRBJ1-6, is GAGVSQSPRYKVTKRGQDVALRCDPISGHVSLYWYRQALGQGPEFLTYFNYEAQQDKSGLPNDRFSAERPEGSISTLTIQRTEQRDSAMYRCASSLALGGNSPLHFGNGTRLTVT.

The sample holds a few counts of this clone. CDR3 DNA: TGTGCCAGCAAACTAGCGGGGAGGCCCTCCGAGCAGTACTTC. This codes for CASKLAGRPSEQYF. This chain uses TRBV21-1 with TRBJ2-7; the D segment call TRBD2 is taken from the table without a DNA check. TRBV21-1 is a pseudogene locus. The CDR3 contains 14 residues.

This sequence joins TRBV5-8 and TRBJ2-5; 9 bases line up with TRBD1. The DNA matches TRBJ2-7 better at its end, which makes the J call doubtful. CDR1 SGHTS and CDR2 YDEGEE come from the germline V gene. The CDR3 is made up of 15 amino acids. The CDR3 sequence is CASSPRTGDSNEQYF. CDR3 nucleotides: TGTGCCAGCAGCCCACGGACAGGGGATTCCAACGAGCAGTACTTC.

The chain recombines TRBV6-5 with TRBJ1-6; D is undetermined. Trimming stripped 6 bases from V and 13 bases from J, with 19 bases between. CDR3 size: 14 residues. Germline V gene sequence: CDR1 MNHEY, CDR2 SVGAGI. The CDR3 bases are TGTGCCAGCAGGCCCGACGGCACCGTGAGGCCCCTCCACTTT. The encoded protein is CASRPDGTVRPLHF.

The chain has TRBV13 and TRBJ1-1; the match to TRBD1 covers 8 bases. CDR1 is PRHDT, CDR2 FYEKMQ, per germline (reference sequence). Unmatched junction bases numbered 3, after V lost 1 base and J lost 8 bases. This CDR3 is 13 amino acids long. For the CDR3, the DNA is TGTGCCAGCAGCTTAGTGCGGACAGGGGAAGCTTTCTTT. This translates into CASSLVRTGEAFF.

The chain couples TRBV19 to TRBJ1-6; possibly TRBD1 for D (6 bases). Germline lookup yields CDR1 LNHDA and CDR2 SQIVND (reference sequence). This CDR3 region has 13 residues. V shed 6 bases and J shed 7 bases, with 10 bases lying between them. For the CDR3, the DNA is TGTGCCAGTAGGCTGGACAGCAATTCACCCCTCCACTTT. Its protein product is CASRLDSNSPLHF.